One and the same sample provided the 13 T cell receptor beta chains below, sequenced in a study of human T cells and chemical hapten exposure. TCRdb itself ran the RACE reads through MiXCR, one entry per CDR3 protein. Of some 300,000 distinct CDR3 sequences in the sample, 4.5% to 7% were seen once. Regarding time point: pre-sensitization, week 0. Treatment given: therapeutic diphenylcyclopropenone sensitization with weekly scalp DPC. Sequencing used whole blood, obtained in connection with sensitization to the hapten diphenylcyclopropenone (DPC). The receptors derive from a young woman with alopecia areata. Some clones in this sample may be carry-over from other donors' samples.

This clonotype showed up just a few times. The chain links TRBV10-2 to TRBJ1-4; tentatively, D is TRBD1 (5 bases). The CDR3 runs 14 residues. Trimming cost V 2 bases and J 8 bases, with 12 bases left between them. The germline CDR1 and CDR2 sequences are WSHSY and SAAADI. DNA for the CDR3: TGCGCCAGCAGTGAGAGTGGGGGATACGAAAAACTGTTTTTT. Protein product: CASSESGGYEKLFF.

This clonotype was picked up many times. The chain couples TRBV20-1 to TRBJ1-5, with a tentative D call TRBD1 (6 bases). V was trimmed by 5 bases and J by 6 bases, leaving 20 bases between them. Per germline, CDR1 DFQATT and CDR2 SNEGSKA (reference sequence). This CDR3 is 15 amino acids long. CDR3 protein: CSACRDTQGGQPQHF. The CDR3 coding sequence is TGCAGTGCTTGCCGGGACACCCAAGGGGGTCAGCCCCAGCATTTT.

This clonotype was detected many times. The rearrangement uses TRBV29-1 and TRBJ1-1; no definite D call. Trimming stripped 5 bases from V and 1 base from J, with 17 bases between. CDR1 and CDR2 from the germline V gene are SQVTM and ANQGSEA. CDR3 length: 15 residues. In DNA form, the CDR3 reads TGCAGCGTTTCCCGAGGAACACTCGGGAACACTGAAGCTTTCTTT. This gives the protein CSVSRGTLGNTEAFF.

This clonotype has more than one count but fewer than ten. V usage is TRBV5-1 and J usage is TRBJ2-3; a weak D match, TRBD2 (5 bases). This CDR3 comprises 15 residues. Trimming stripped 0 bases from V and 5 bases from J, with 13 bases between. Germline V lookup: CDR1 SGHRS, CDR2 YFSETQ. The CDR3 nucleotides are TGCGCCAGCAGCTTGGCCACCCCGGGAAGAGATACGCAGTATTTT. Translation gives CASSLATPGRDTQYF.

This clonotype was counted a few times. The rearrangement links TRBV3-1 to TRBJ1-1, with D perhaps TRBD1 (5 bases). Germline assignment: CDR1 LGHDT and CDR2 YNNKEL (reference sequence). This CDR3 comprises 15 residues. Trimming left V 1 base short and J 7 bases short, with 16 bases between. CDR3 nucleotide sequence: TGTGCCAGCAGCCAAGGAAAGATGGGGGGTTTTGAAGCTTTCTTT. Protein sequence: CASSQGKMGGFEAFF. Combining the CDR3 with reference TRBV3-1 and TRBJ1-1 gives the whole variable domain DTAVSQTPKYLVTQMGNDKSIKCEQNLGHDTMYWYKQDSKKFLKIMFSYNNKELIINETVPNRFSPKSPDKAHLNLHINSLELGDSAVYFCASSQGKMGGFEAFFGQGTRLTVV.

This chain joins TRBV5-4 and TRBJ2-2; 9 nucleotides agree with TRBD1. CDR3 length: 14 residues. Germline trimming cut 3 bases from V and 3 bases from J; bases unmatched to any gene: 0. Germline loops: CDR1 SGHNT, CDR2 YYREEE (reference sequence). CDR3 protein: CASSWDRDTGELFF. The CDR3 nucleotides read TGTGCCAGCAGCTGGGACAGGGACACCGGGGAGCTGTTTTTT.

This sequence joins TRBV12-3 or TRBV12-4 and TRBJ1-5; D remains unclear. The V and J ends lost 7 bases and 6 bases respectively, with 13 bases between them. This CDR3 is built from 13 residues. Written as DNA, the CDR3 is TGTGCCAGCACCTTGTGGGGAGCTCAGCCCCAGCATTTT. Its protein product is CASTLWGAQPQHF.

The V and J genes are TRBV3-1 and TRBJ2-3; no firm D call. There are 12 residues in the CDR3. V shed 5 bases and J shed 6 bases, with 9 bases lying between them. Germline values: CDR1 LGHDT, CDR2 YNNKEL (reference sequence). CDR3 protein: CASSRSPDTQYF. The CDR3 bases are TGTGCCAGCAGCAGAAGCCCGGATACGCAGTATTTT.

Note on this clonotype: This clone may be a read error of a much larger clone one base away. It is likely a read error, because the conserved phenylalanine at the end of the CDR3 is missing. This chain connects TRBV7-2 to TRBJ2-3; 7 bases map to TRBD1. The CDR3 has 14 residues. V shed 5 bases and J 5 bases; nucleotides not matched to a gene: 7. Germline CDR1 reads SGHTA; CDR2 reads FQGNSA. The CDR3 coding sequence is TGTGCCAGCAGCCTGACAGGGTATAAAGATACGCAGTATTTA. Translation: CASSLTGYKDTQYL.

The gene calls are TRBV5-5 and TRBJ1-2; the match to TRBD1 covers 9 bases. Unmatched junction bases numbered 15, after V lost 6 bases and J lost 9 bases. CDR1 and CDR2 from the germline V gene are SGHKS and YYEKEE (reference sequence). The CDR3 loop spans 15 amino acids. Here the CDR3 reads CASTLRLQGADSYTF. CDR3 in DNA: TGTGCCAGCACTCTGAGGCTACAGGGGGCTGATAGCTACACCTTC.

This sequence joins TRBV6-2 or TRBV6-3 and TRBJ1-1; tentatively, D is TRBD1 (6 bases). Trimming took off 10 bases at V and 7 bases at J, with 16 bases between the two ends. This CDR3 region has 12 residues. Germline-derived CDR1 and CDR2 are MNHEY and SVGEGT. The DNA for the CDR3 is TGTGCCATCGGTCTAGGGGGACTTGAAGCTTTCTTT. This gives the protein CAIGLGGLEAFF.

The rearrangement joins TRBV20-1 to TRBJ1-6; the D gene is possibly TRBD1 (6 bases). Germline loops: CDR1 DFQATT, CDR2 SNEGSKA (reference sequence). Trimming removed 6 bases from V and 7 bases from J, with 16 bases in between. The CDR3 is 14 residues long. CDR3 DNA: TGCAGTGCGCCGGCAGGGGCGGAAAATTCACCCCTCCACTTT. Its translation is CSAPAGAENSPLHF.

The chain joins TRBV4-2 to TRBJ1-2; 7 bases fit TRBD1. This CDR3 has 15 amino acids. Trimming at V came to 1 base and at J to 4 bases, leaving 6 bases not matched to a gene. The germline V gene encodes CDR1 LGHNA and CDR2 YNFKEQ. CDR3 sequence: CASSQVVQGGYGYTF. CDR3 DNA: TGTGCCAGCAGCCAAGTGGTCCAGGGGGGCTATGGCTACACCTTC.